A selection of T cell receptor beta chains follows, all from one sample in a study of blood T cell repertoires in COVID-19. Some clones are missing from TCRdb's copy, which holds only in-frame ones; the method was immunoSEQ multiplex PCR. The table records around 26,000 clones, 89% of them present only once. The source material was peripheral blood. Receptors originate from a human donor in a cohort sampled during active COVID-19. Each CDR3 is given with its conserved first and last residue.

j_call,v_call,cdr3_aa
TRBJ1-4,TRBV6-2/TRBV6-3,CASSYHQGLANEKLFF
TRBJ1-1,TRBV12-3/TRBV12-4,CASTFYTEAFF
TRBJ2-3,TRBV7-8,CASSPEGYQDTQYF
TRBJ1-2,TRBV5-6,CASSQTTGEGYTF
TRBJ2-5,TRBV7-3,CASSSSGGGETQYF
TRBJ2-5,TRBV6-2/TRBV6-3,CASSYSPAGVQETQYF
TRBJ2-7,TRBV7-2,CASSLGWDRGNEQCF
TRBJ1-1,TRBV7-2,CASSTRQGGEAFF
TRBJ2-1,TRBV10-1,CASSRTSGEIRFF
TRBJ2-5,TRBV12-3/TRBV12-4,CASGAAETQYF
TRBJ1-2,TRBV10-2,CASSESAFYGYTF
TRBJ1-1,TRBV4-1,CASSLNQAAEAFF
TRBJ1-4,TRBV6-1,CASSEAGGAAEKLFF
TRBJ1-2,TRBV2,CASSPDRGRSGYTF
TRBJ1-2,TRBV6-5,CASSADFGYGYTF
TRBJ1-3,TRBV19,CASSIAGGSGNTIYF
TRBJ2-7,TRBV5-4,CASSSSYEQYF
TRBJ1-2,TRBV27,CASSLSRESGYTF
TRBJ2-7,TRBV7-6,CASSLSRTGNAYEQYF
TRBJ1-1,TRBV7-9,CASSANYMSTEAFF
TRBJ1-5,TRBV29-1,CSVEEQGSQPQHF
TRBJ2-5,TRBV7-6,CASSLGAGSRETQYF
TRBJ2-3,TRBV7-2,CASSLTSGSDTQYF
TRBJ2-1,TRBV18,CASSPQPGQQNEQFF
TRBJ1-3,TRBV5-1,CASSSGTSGNTIYF
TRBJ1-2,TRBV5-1,CASSPTIAGGYTF
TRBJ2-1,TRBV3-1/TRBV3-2,CASSHSGGDNEQFF
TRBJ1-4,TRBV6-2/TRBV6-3,CASSPPGLPKDKLFF
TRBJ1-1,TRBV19,CASSTDRGRRTEAFF
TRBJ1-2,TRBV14,CASSQGRGGYTF
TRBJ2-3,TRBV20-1,CSASLTDTQYF
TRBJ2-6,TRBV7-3,CASRKGGDGANVLTF
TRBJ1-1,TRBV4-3,CASSQMTDTEAFF
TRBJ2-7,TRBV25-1,CASSVPEGAYEQYF
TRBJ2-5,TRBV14,CASSRQGLQETQYF
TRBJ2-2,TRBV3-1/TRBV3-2,CASSQVLAGGPGGELFF
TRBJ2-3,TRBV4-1,CASSQPAGGITSTDTQYF
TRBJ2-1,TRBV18,CASSRTSGGDEQFF
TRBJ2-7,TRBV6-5,CASSYLSSTEQYF
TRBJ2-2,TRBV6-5,CASRAGGELFF
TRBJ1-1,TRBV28,CASSGDRGARTEAFF
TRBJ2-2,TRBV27,CASSERLGRAVTGELFF
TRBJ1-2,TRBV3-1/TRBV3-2,CASSQRQGYGYTF
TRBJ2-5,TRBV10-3,CAAGTAAGETQYF
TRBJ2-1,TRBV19,CAAQGKDGNEQFF
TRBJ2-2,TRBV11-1,CASSPGTGRLGELFF
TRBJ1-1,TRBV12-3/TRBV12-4,CASRSTLGGSAFF
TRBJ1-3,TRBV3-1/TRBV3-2,CASSQDRAGNTIYF
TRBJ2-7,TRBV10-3,CATWDRGHYEQYF
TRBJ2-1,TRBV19,CASSMSLAGEPSSYNEQFF
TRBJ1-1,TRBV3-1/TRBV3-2,CASSQGYRNTEAFF
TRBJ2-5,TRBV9,CASSVGSGGETQYF